A single sample gave rise to the 4 T cell receptor beta chains below, sequenced in a study of radiotherapy plus CTLA-4 blockade in lung cancer (dated 2018 in TCRdb). Preparation of the library involved the immunoSEQ multiplex PCR assay. Held by TCRdb, this immuneACCESS table contains in-frame sequences only and omits some clones. Under half of the omission traces to an unresolved V gene where checked; the cause of the rest is unknown. In this sample the table shows about 90,000 clones, approximately 80% of which occur a single time. The ten largest clonotypes hold 14% to 15% of the sample. This specimen was peripheral blood, taken from a patient treated with radiotherapy plus ipilimumab. These receptors came from a human donor with non-small cell lung cancer that progressed on radiotherapy plus ipilimumab.

This chain connects TRBV7-8 to TRBJ1-5; D possibly corresponds to TRBD1 (6 bases). The V and J ends lost 1 base and 7 bases respectively, with 17 bases between them. CDR3 length equals 16 residues. CDR1 and CDR2 from the germline V gene are SGHVS and FQNEAQ. CDR3 residues: CASSLEVTGGGQPQHF. The CDR3 DNA is TGTGCCAGCAGCTTAGAGGTTACGGGGGGCGGGCAGCCCCAGCATTTT.

This chain links TRBV2 with TRBJ2-1; 11 positions agree with TRBD2. The CDR3 sequence is 19 residues long. Germline values: CDR1 SNHLY, CDR2 FYNNEI. V lost 10 bases, J lost 0 bases, and 17 bases stayed unmatched. The CDR3 region is CATYPSRLAGSGSYNEQFF. CDR3 bases: TGTGCCACCTACCCCTCCCGACTAGCGGGGTCGGGCTCCTACAATGAGCAGTTCTTC.

The chain joins TRBV28 to TRBJ2-6, with unresolved D. The CDR3 runs 16 residues. Germline V lookup: CDR1 MDHEN, CDR2 SYDVKM. The ends were cut back, 3 bases at V and 2 bases at J, with 11 bases in the middle. The CDR3 spells CASSLPVVPGANVLTF. CDR3 nucleotide sequence: TGTGCCAGCAGTTTGCCAGTCGTCCCTGGGGCCAACGTCCTGACTTTC.

This clone was seen once. This chain joins TRBV11-3 and TRBJ1-2, with 10 nucleotides matching TRBD1. V was pared by 1 base and J by 4 bases, with 9 bases of the junction left unmatched. This CDR3 comprises 17 residues. The germline V gene has CDR1 SGHNT and CDR2 YENEEA. CDR3 residues: CASSLGASTGGFYGYTF. In nucleotides, the CDR3 is TGTGCCAGCAGCTTAGGGGCGTCGACAGGGGGCTTCTATGGCTACACCTTC.